The T cell receptor (beta chain) under discussion was sequenced for a study of PD-L1 blockade in urothelial cancer. Study summary: At some point between 2013 and 2015, patients got going on atezolizumab, taking 1,200 mg intravenously every 3 weeks. General study findings and limits: In blood sampled pretreatment, TCR clonality below the median predicted better survival.

Stated time point: pretreatment peripheral blood. Per the germline V gene, CDR1 is MDHEN and CDR2 is SYDVKM. The CDR3 length is 16 residues. V lost 6 bases to trimming and J lost 0 bases, with 15 bases between them. To note about this clone: Its specificity is unknown.

The repertoire was sequenced with immunoSEQ multiplex PCR; TCRdb's copy has only in-frame clones and lacks some. The sample contains about 50,000 clones, around four fifths of which appear only once. The rearrangement joins TRBV28 to TRBJ1-5; maybe TRBD1 (5 bases). This TCR was recovered from a man in his 70s with urothelial cancer. This specimen consisted of PBMCs, obtained around atezolizumab (anti-PD-L1) treatment. The CDR3 loop is CASSSLGHFSNQPQHF. The DNA of the CDR3 is TGTGCCAGCAGCTCACTTGGACACTTTAGCAATCAGCCCCAGCATTTT. The whole variable domain, filled in from reference TRBV28 and TRBJ1-5, reads DVKVTQSSRYLVKRTGEKVFLECVQDMDHENMFWYRQDPGLGLRLIYFSYDVKMKEKGDIPEGYSVSREKKERFSLILESASTNQTSMYLCASSSLGHFSNQPQHFGDGTRLSIL.